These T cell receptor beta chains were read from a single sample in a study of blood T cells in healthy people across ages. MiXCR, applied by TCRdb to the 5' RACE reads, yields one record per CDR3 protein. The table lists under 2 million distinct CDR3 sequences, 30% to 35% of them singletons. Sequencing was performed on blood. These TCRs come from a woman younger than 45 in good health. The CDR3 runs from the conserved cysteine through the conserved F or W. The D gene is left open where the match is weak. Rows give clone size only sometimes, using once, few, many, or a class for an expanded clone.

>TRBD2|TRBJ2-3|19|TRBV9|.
TGTGCCAGCAGCGCCCGAAGCGGAATAGCGGGGGGAACGGCAGATGCGCAGTATTTT
CASSARSGIAGGTADAQYF
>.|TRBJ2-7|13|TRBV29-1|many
TGCAGCGTTCCGAAACTTACAGGATCCGAGCAGTACTTC
CSVPKLTGSEQYF
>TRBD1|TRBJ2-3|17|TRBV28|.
TGTGCCAGCATCCCGGGACAGGGAATGTTGGGCACAGATACGCAGTATTTT
CASIPGQGMLGTDTQYF
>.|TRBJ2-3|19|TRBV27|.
TGTGCCAGCAGCTCCCGGCAGGCCTGGACGGAAGCAAAAACAGATACGCAGTATTTT
CASSSRQAWTEAKTDTQYF
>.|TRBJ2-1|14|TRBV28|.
TGTGCCAGCAGTTTACGGGGGGCGGACAATGAGCAGTTCTTC
CASSLRGADNEQFF
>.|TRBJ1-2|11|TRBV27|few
TGTGCCACCAGCCATGGGGATGGCTACACCTTC
CATSHGDGYTF
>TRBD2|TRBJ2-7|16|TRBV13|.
TGTGCCAGCAGCCTAACTAGCGGGGGGCCAGCCTACGAGCAGTACTTC
CASSLTSGGPAYEQYF
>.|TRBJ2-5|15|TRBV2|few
TGTGCCAGCAGCCTCCCCCTCGGACTACTGGAGACCCAGTACTTC
CASSLPLGLLETQYF
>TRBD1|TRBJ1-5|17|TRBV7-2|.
TGTGCCAGCAGCACATTCGGGTGGGGGACAGGAAATCAGCCCCAGCATTTT
CASSTFGWGTGNQPQHF
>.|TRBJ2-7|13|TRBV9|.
TGTGCCAGCAGCCCAGGGTACCTCTACGAGCAGTACTTC
CASSPGYLYEQYF
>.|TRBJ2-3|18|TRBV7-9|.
TGTGCCAGCACCAACATGGATTGGACTATCGACAGCACAGATACGCAGTATTTT
CASTNMDWTIDSTDTQYF
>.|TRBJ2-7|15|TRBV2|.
TGTGCCAGCAGTGAAGCAGGACGGGGCTCCTACGAGCAGTACTTC
CASSEAGRGSYEQYF
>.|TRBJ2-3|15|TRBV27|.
TGTGCCAGCAGTGGTTTCAATAAACTCGCAGATACGCAGTATTTT
CASSGFNKLADTQYF
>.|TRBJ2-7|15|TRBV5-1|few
TGCGCCAGCAGCCCCAGCGGAACCTTAGCCTACGAGCAGTACTTC
CASSPSGTLAYEQYF
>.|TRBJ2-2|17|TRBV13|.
TGTGCCAGCAGCTATAAACAGGGCGGAACGAACACCGGGGAGCTGTTTTTT
CASSYKQGGTNTGELFF
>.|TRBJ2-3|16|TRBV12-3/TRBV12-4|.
TGTGCCTGCAGTTACTCGGGACGGGTGGGAACAGATACGCAGTATTTT
CACSYSGRVGTDTQYF
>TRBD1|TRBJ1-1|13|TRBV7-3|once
TGTGCCAGCAGCTCGACAGGGGGCGTTGAAGCTTTCTTT
CASSSTGGVEAFF
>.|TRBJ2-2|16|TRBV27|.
TGTGCCAGCAGTTTATCTGGGCGGCAGGGGACCGGGGAGCTGTTTTTT
CASSLSGRQGTGELFF
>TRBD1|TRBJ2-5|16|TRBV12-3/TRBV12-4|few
TGTGCCAGCAGTTCCCTTATGAGGACAGGGGAGGCGACCCAGTACTTC
CASSSLMRTGEATQYF
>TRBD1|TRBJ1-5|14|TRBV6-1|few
TGTGCCAGCAGTGAAGCGGACAGGGTACAGCCCCAGCATTTT
CASSEADRVQPQHF
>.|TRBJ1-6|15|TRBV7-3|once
TGTGCCAGCAGCTTATTGCGCGGCAGTAATTCACCCCTCCACTTT
CASSLLRGSNSPLHF
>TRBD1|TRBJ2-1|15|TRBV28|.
TGTGCCAGCAGTTTAATTAGACAGGGGATCAATGAGCAGTTCTTC
CASSLIRQGINEQFF
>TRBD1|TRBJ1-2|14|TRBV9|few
TGTGCCAGCAGCCAAGAGGGGGCCCGCTATGGCTACACCTTC
CASSQEGARYGYTF
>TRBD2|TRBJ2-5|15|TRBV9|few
TGTGCCAGCAGCGAGGGGACTAACGGCCAAGAGACCCAGTACTTC
CASSEGTNGQETQYF
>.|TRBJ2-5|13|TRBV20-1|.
TGCAGTGCTAGAAGCCCGGACCAAGAGACCCAGTACTTC
CSARSPDQETQYF
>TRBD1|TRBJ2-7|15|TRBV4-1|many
TGCGCCAGCAGCCACCCGGGACAGTCAATCTACGAGCAGTACTTC
CASSHPGQSIYEQYF
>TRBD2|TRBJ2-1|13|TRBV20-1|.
TGCAGTGAAGGCGGGAGCGCTGTCAATGAGCAGTTCTTC
CSEGGSAVNEQFF
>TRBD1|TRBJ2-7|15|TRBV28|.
TGTGCCAGCAGTCCGGCGACAGGGACCTCCTACGAGCAGTACTTC
CASSPATGTSYEQYF
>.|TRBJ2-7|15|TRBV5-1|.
TGCGCCAGCAGCTTAGATTCGCTAGGGAGGTACGAGCAGTACTTC
CASSLDSLGRYEQYF
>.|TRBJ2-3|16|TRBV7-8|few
TGTGCCAGCAGCTTAGTTGGGCTAGTGAGCACAGATACGCAGTATTTT
CASSLVGLVSTDTQYF
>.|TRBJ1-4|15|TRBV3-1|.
TGTGCCAGCAGCCAAGGGAGGATTAGCGGGGGAAAACTGTTTTTT
CASSQGRISGGKLFF
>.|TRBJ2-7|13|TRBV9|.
TGTGCCAGCAGCGTTAACAGGGCTGACGAGCAGTACTTC
CASSVNRADEQYF
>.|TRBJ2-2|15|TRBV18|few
TGTGCCAGCTCAGTCTCTACGGTGAACACCGGGGAGCTGTTTTTT
CASSVSTVNTGELFF
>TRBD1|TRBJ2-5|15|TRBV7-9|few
TGTGCCAGCAGCTTCCGGGGACAGGGGAAAGAGACCCAGTACTTC
CASSFRGQGKETQYF
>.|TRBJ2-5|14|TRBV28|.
TGTGCCAGCAGTAGAACGGGACGTTATGAGACCCAGTACTTC
CASSRTGRYETQYF
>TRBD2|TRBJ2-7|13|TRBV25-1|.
TGTGCCAGCCGTGGGCGGGGGACCTACGAGCAGTACTTC
CASRGRGTYEQYF
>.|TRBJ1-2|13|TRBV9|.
TGTGCCAGCAGCACTTCACAGGGATTGGGCTACACCTTC
CASSTSQGLGYTF
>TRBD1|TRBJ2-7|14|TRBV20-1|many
TGCAGTGCTAGTGGACAGGTTTTCTCCTACGAGCAGTACTTC
CSASGQVFSYEQYF
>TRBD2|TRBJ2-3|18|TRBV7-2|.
TGTGCCAGCAGCTCGCTGGGCCTAGCGGGATCCCATCACGGTACGCAGTATTTT
CASSSLGLAGSHHGTQYF
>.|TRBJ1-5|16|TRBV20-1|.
TGCAGTGCTAGTCCCTCAGACAGGCTAATCAATCAGCCCCAGCATTTT
CSASPSDRLINQPQHF
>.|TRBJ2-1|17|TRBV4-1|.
TGCGCCAGCAGCCATCCGATTGGGACTCACCCTGAGGATGAGCAGTTCTTC
CASSHPIGTHPEDEQFF
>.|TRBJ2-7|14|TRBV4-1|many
TGCGCCAGCAGCCAACCCCTAGTTTCCTACGAGCAGTACTTC
CASSQPLVSYEQYF
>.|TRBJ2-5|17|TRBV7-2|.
TGTGCCAGCAGCTTAGCGGTGGTGGGGGCCGGGGAAGAGACCCAGTACTTC
CASSLAVVGAGEETQYF
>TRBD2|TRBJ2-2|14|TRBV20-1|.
TGCAGTGCTCGATGGAGCGGGGGAACCGGGGAGCTGTTTTTT
CSARWSGGTGELFF
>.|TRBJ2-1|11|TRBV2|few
TGTGCCAGCAGTGCGGGCGCGGAGCAGTTCTTC
CASSAGAEQFF
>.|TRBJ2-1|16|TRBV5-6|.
TGTGCCAGCAGCTTGGGACCCCATCTTCCAGGCAATGAGCAGTTCTTC
CASSLGPHLPGNEQFF
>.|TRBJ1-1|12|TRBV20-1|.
TGCAGTGCTAGACCCTATGGGTTTGAAGCTTTCTTT
CSARPYGFEAFF
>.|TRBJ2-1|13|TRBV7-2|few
TGTGGAAGTGGGGAAAGTCCCTACAATGAGCAGTTCTTC
CGSGESPYNEQFF
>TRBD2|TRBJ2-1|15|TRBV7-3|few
TGTGCCAGCAGCCCCCATAGCGGGAGTCGGAATGAGCAGTTCTTC
CASSPHSGSRNEQFF
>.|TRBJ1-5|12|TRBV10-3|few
TGTGCCACGAGGACCGGGGGTCAGCCCCAGCATTTT
CATRTGGQPQHF
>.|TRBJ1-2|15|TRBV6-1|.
TGTGCCTGCAGTGTGGCCGACGGCTCTAACTATGGCTACACCTTC
CACSVADGSNYGYTF
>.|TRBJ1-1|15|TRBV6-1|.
TGTGCCAGCAGTGACCAGGGAGGGTGGAACACTGAAGCTTTCTTT
CASSDQGGWNTEAFF
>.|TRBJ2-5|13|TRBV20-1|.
TGCAGTGACAGATCCGGGCCTGAGGAGACCCAGTACTTC
CSDRSGPEETQYF
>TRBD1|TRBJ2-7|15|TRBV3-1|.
TGTGCCAGCAGCCAAGCGGGACAGGGAGTCGGCGAGCAGTACTTC
CASSQAGQGVGEQYF
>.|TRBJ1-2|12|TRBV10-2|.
TGCGCCAGCTTGGTGGGGGGATTGAGCTACACCTTC
CASLVGGLSYTF
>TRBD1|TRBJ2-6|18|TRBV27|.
TGTGCCAGCACTTCGCAGCGGGACAGGGATTCTGGGGCCAACGTCCTGACTTTC
CASTSQRDRDSGANVLTF
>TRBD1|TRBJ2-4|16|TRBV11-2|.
TGTGCCAGCAGCTATCGAAGGGGGCTGGCCAAAAACATTCAGTACTTC
CASSYRRGLAKNIQYF
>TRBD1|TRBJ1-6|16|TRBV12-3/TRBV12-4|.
TGTGCCAGCACCCCGGACAGGGTAACGGGTAATTCACCCCTCCACTTT
CASTPDRVTGNSPLHF